This passage covers 32 T cell receptor beta chains from one sample sequenced in a study of cytomegalovirus exposure and HLA in healthy donors. PCR involved 60 Vbeta and 13 Jbeta primers. Data came from immunoSEQ multiplex PCR; TCRdb stores just in-frame clones and leaves some out. This sample has about 130,000 clones, with 65% to 80% found just once. Source material: PBMCs. The receptors stem from a man in his forties in good health and CMV-seropositive.

The V call is TRBV25-1, the J call TRBJ1-2; D call uncertain. With 3 bases removed from V and 0 bases from J, the gap between germline ends came to 8 bases. The CDR3 contains 14 residues. The germline V gene encodes CDR1 MGHDK and CDR2 SYGVNS. The CDR3 DNA reads as TGTGCCAGCAGTGATTCAGTCCCTAACTATGGCTACACCTTC. Protein sequence: CASSDSVPNYGYTF.

The chain has TRBV6-1 and TRBJ2-3; 10 nucleotides agree with TRBD1. V was clipped by 2 bases and J by 5 bases; unmatched bases: 4. In germline, CDR1 is MNHNS, CDR2 SASEGT. The CDR3 has 15 residues. CDR3 sequence: CASSEMTGGKDTQYF. In DNA, the CDR3 is TGTGCCAGCAGTGAAATGACAGGGGGCAAAGATACGCAGTATTTT.

The gene calls are TRBV6-1 and TRBJ1-2; 7 nucleotides line up with TRBD1. Losses at the gene ends were 2 bases for V and 7 bases for J; bases not matched to a gene: 10. CDR1 and CDR2 (germline): MNHNS, SASEGT. The CDR3 consists of 15 residues. Here the CDR3 reads CASSELRGQYGGYTF. CDR3 DNA: TGTGCCAGCAGTGAACTTAGGGGACAGTATGGTGGCTACACCTTC.

The rearrangement joins TRBV30 to TRBJ1-2, with TRBD1 matching over 10 bases. With 5 bases clipped from V and 14 bases from J, the junction kept 11 bases outside the gene matches. This CDR3 contains 12 residues. Germline CDR1 is GTSNPN and CDR2 is SVGIG (reference sequence). The CDR3 loop reads CAWGGQGRGRTF. The CDR3 bases are TGTGCCTGGGGGGGACAGGGGCGTGGCAGGACCTTC.

V usage is TRBV5-1 and J usage is TRBJ1-1; 9 bases align to TRBD1. The germline CDR1 and CDR2 sequences are SGHRS and YFSETQ. CDR3 size: 15 residues. Germline trimming cut 0 bases from V and 1 base from J; bases unmatched to any gene: 1. CDR3 sequence reads: CASSLAGQGNTEAFF. In DNA, the CDR3 is TGCGCCAGCAGCTTGGCGGGACAGGGGAACACTGAAGCTTTCTTT.

The chain couples TRBV5-6 to TRBJ2-5; D is ambiguous. From germline, CDR1 is SGHDT and CDR2 YYEEEE. The V end was cut by 4 bases, the J end by 5 bases, with 9 bases between. The length of the CDR3 is 12 residues. CDR3 nucleotides: TGTGCCAGCAGCGTTGACATGGAGACCCAGTACTTC. The encoded protein is CASSVDMETQYF.

J is TRBJ2-1 and V is TRBV7-3; TRBD1 is a possible D gene (5 bases). Germline values: CDR1 SGHTA, CDR2 FQGTGA. This CDR3 has 12 residues. V lost 2 bases and J 13 bases, leaving 12 bases between the germline ends. CDR3 protein: CASSLGAATQFF. As DNA, the CDR3 is TGTGCCAGCAGCTTAGGGGCAGCTACCCAGTTCTTC.

The chain joins TRBV19 to TRBJ2-3; perhaps TRBD1 as D (6 bases). The V end was cut by 3 bases, the J end by 5 bases, with 9 bases between. The germline gives CDR1 LNHDA, CDR2 SQIVND (reference sequence). The CDR3 consists of 13 residues. For the CDR3, the DNA is TGTGCCAGTAGTATTGTACAGGGAGATACGCAGTATTTT. As protein: CASSIVQGDTQYF.

The chain employs TRBV6-1 and TRBJ1-2; weak D call: TRBD1 (5 bases). This CDR3 spans 15 amino acids. In germline, CDR1 is MNHNS, CDR2 SASEGT. Trimming removed 1 base from V and 0 bases from J, with 9 bases in between. CDR3 residues: CASSEGQGTNYGYTF. CDR3 nucleotide sequence: TGTGCCAGCAGTGAAGGGCAGGGCACTAACTATGGCTACACCTTC.

This chain connects TRBV14 to TRBJ2-5; D is unclear. V was cut by 2 bases and J by 2 bases, with 6 bases left in between. The V gene's germline CDR1 is SGHDN and CDR2 FVKESK. The CDR3 sequence is 13 residues long. In DNA, the CDR3 is TGTGCCAGCAGCCAACAACTACAAGAGACCCAGTACTTC. Encoded protein: CASSQQLQETQYF. The whole variable domain, remainder taken from reference TRBV14 and TRBJ2-5, is EAGVTQFPSHSVIEKGQTVTLRCDPISGHDNLYWYRRVMGKEIKFLLHFVKESKQDESGMPNNRFLAERTGGTYSTLKVQPAELEDSGVYFCASSQQLQETQYFGPGTRLLVL.

The chain links TRBV6-1 to TRBJ1-2, with 7 bases identical to TRBD1. V shed 1 base, J shed 5 bases, and the junction held 1 base outside the gene matches. Germline CDR1 is MNHNS and CDR2 is SASEGT. The CDR3 runs to 13 residues. The CDR3 protein is CASSEGQGYGYTF. The CDR3 region has the DNA TGTGCCAGCAGTGAAGGACAGGGTTATGGCTACACCTTC.

A single count supports this clone. J is TRBJ2-6 and V is TRBV5-8; a possible D gene is TRBD1 (5 bases). There are 15 residues in the CDR3. The germline V gene has CDR1 SGHTS and CDR2 YDEGEE. The V end was cut by 4 bases, the J end by 4 bases, with 12 bases between. The CDR3, as DNA: TGTGCCAGCAGCAGGCAGGGCACCGGGGCCAACGTCCTGACTTTC. Translated, it gives CASSRQGTGANVLTF. Combining the CDR3 with reference TRBV5-8 and TRBJ2-6 gives the whole variable domain EAGVTQSPTHLIKTRGQQATLRCSPISGHTSVYWYQQALGLGLQFLLWYDEGEERNRGNFPPRFSGRQFPNYSSELNVNALELEDSALYLCASSRQGTGANVLTFGAGSRLTVL.

The count of this clone is one. This chain uses TRBV6-5 with TRBJ1-3; 8 bases line up with TRBD1. Germline V lookup: CDR1 MNHEY, CDR2 SVGAGI. The V segment lost 5 bases and the J segment 4 bases; nucleotides outside the gene matches: 7. The CDR3 has 15 amino acids. CDR3 DNA sequence: TGTGCCAGCAGTGTACTCGCAGGGGGCGGAAACACCATATATTTT. Protein product: CASSVLAGGGNTIYF.

The rearrangement uses TRBV10-1 and TRBJ2-7; TRBD1 aligns across 7 bases. In germline, CDR1 is WNHNN, CDR2 SYGVQD (reference sequence). V lost 4 bases to trimming and J lost 3 bases; unmatched junction nucleotides: 3. The CDR3 is made up of 13 amino acids. The CDR3 region is CASSAGQSYEQYF. The CDR3 nucleotides read TGCGCCAGCAGTGCGGGACAGAGCTACGAGCAGTACTTC.

V usage is TRBV2 and J usage is TRBJ1-1, with D unresolved. The V gene lost 6 bases and the J gene lost 0 bases, with 8 bases spanning the gap. CDR1 is SNHLY, CDR2 FYNNEI, per germline. CDR3 size: 13 residues. CDR3 amino acids: CASRSNMNTEAFF. CDR3 nucleotide sequence: TGTGCCAGCAGAAGTAACATGAACACTGAAGCTTTCTTT.

The gene calls are TRBV5-1 and TRBJ1-4, with 9 bases that match TRBD1. Germline V gene lookup returns CDR1 SGHRS and CDR2 YFSETQ. This CDR3 spans 15 amino acids. With 4 bases clipped from V and 7 bases from J, the junction kept 8 bases outside the gene matches. Here the CDR3 DNA reads TGCGCCAGCAGCCACGGGACAGGGCGAATTGAAAAACTGTTTTTT. Its translation is CASSHGTGRIEKLFF.

This clone showed up just a few times. One end of the junction does not line up with germline, which may come from a read error. This chain links TRBV7-9 with TRBJ2-7, with D perhaps matching TRBD1 (6 bases). Germline lookup yields CDR1 SEHNR and CDR2 FQNEAQ (reference sequence). This CDR3 has 15 residues. This chain's CDR3 is CSSSLPGAGDNEQYF. For the CDR3, the DNA is TGTTCCAGCAGCCTCCCCGGGGCAGGGGACAACGAGCAGTACTTC. Full variable domain (outside the CDR3, taken from reference TRBV7-9 and TRBJ2-7): DTGVSQNPRHKITKRGQNVTFRCDPISEHNRLYWYRQTLGQGPEFLTYFQNEAQLEKSRLLSDRFSAERPKGSFSTLEIQRTEQGDSAMYLCSSSLPGAGDNEQYFGPGTRLTVT.

V and J are TRBV13 and TRBJ1-2, with 10 bases matching TRBD1. The CDR3 consists of 17 residues. Unmatched junction bases numbered 9, after V lost 5 bases and J lost 0 bases. Germline CDR1 PRHDT, CDR2 FYEKMQ (reference sequence). The CDR3 DNA is TGTGCCAGCAGCCGACAGGGGGCGTGGAAAGCTAACTATGGCTACACCTTC. This gives the protein CASSRQGAWKANYGYTF.

This sequence joins TRBV5-1 and TRBJ2-1; 9 bases line up with TRBD1. This CDR3 is built from 15 residues. Trimming cost V 3 bases and J 3 bases; bases outside gene matches: 4. Germline CDR1 reads SGHRS; CDR2 reads YFSETQ. CDR3 loop: CASSWGQGFYNEQFF. The CDR3 DNA reads as TGCGCCAGCAGCTGGGGACAGGGATTCTACAATGAGCAGTTCTTC.

The chain combines TRBV9 with TRBJ1-1, with D perhaps matching TRBD1 (6 bases). CDR1 SGDLS and CDR2 YYNGEE come from the germline V gene. The CDR3 runs 13 residues. The ends were cut back, 4 bases at V and 5 bases at J, with 12 bases in the middle. CDR3: CASSRDIKTEAFF. CDR3 nucleotides: TGTGCCAGCAGCCGGGACATTAAAACTGAAGCTTTCTTT.

This clone was found once. The chain has TRBV7-8 and TRBJ1-4; 7 nucleotides align to TRBD1. Germline lookup yields CDR1 SGHVS and CDR2 FQNEAQ. V was pared by 0 bases and J by 8 bases, with 6 bases of the junction left unmatched. The CDR3 runs to 15 residues. The DNA of the CDR3 is TGTGCCAGCAGCTTAGCGCGACAGGGTTGGGAAAAACTGTTTTTT. Its protein product is CASSLARQGWEKLFF.

V is TRBV4-1 and J is TRBJ1-1, with 8 bases identical to TRBD1. The J segment lost 0 bases and the V segment lost 5 bases, leaving 11 bases of the junction unmatched. Germline V lookup: CDR1 MGHRA, CDR2 YSYEKL. This CDR3 comprises 17 residues. CDR3 in DNA: TGCGCCAGCAGCAAGGGCAGGGGGCTAGGAGTGAACACTGAAGCTTTCTTT. Translation: CASSKGRGLGVNTEAFF.

The chain recombines TRBV7-6 with TRBJ2-7; 11 nucleotides line up with TRBD2. V trimming: 5 bases; J trimming: 3 bases; junction bases outside the gene matches: 3. The germline V gene encodes CDR1 SGHVS and CDR2 FNYEAQ. This CDR3 has 14 amino acids. The CDR3 DNA reads as TGTGCCAGCAGCATTACTAGCGGGAGCTACGAGCAGTACTTC. Encoded protein: CASSITSGSYEQYF.

This chain connects TRBV4-2 to TRBJ2-1, with D possibly TRBD2 on 6 matching bases. Germline CDR1 is LGHNA and CDR2 is YNFKEQ. V was shortened by 1 base and J by 8 bases, with 18 bases between the two germline ends. The CDR3 runs to 16 residues. CDR3 sequence reads: CASSQVDIGGGDEQFF. The CDR3 nucleotides are TGTGCCAGCAGCCAAGTTGATATCGGGGGTGGGGATGAGCAGTTCTTC.

This rearrangement joins TRBV11-2 to TRBJ2-3; D perhaps matches TRBD2 (5 bases). Germline CDR1 reads SGHAT; CDR2 reads FQNNGV. V lost 2 bases, J lost 3 bases, and 21 bases lay in between. The length of the CDR3 is 18 residues. CDR3 DNA: TGTGCCAGCAGCTTACCGTTCCTAATTGGGAGAGGGACAGATACGCAGTATTTT. This codes for CASSLPFLIGRGTDTQYF.

The CDR3 bases are TGTGCCAGCAGCTTGGCCGGTAGGGGGCTTGGCTACACCTTC. This gives the protein CASSLAGRGLGYTF. V gene TRBV5-5 combines with J gene TRBJ1-2, with TRBD1 identical over 7 bases. The junction had 6 bases not matched to a gene; V was cut back by 0 bases and J by 7 bases. The CDR3 spans 14 residues. Per germline, CDR1 SGHKS and CDR2 YYEKEE (reference sequence).

The chain carries TRBV6-4 and TRBJ2-1; 7 nucleotides line up with TRBD2. Trimming removed 3 bases from V and 4 bases from J; junction bases left unmatched: 9. CDR3 size: 16 residues. Looked up from germline, CDR1 is MRHNA and CDR2 is SNTAGT. CDR3 nucleotides: TGTGCCAGCAGTGAATTCGCGCGGGAGAGTTACAATGAGCAGTTCTTC. It specifies CASSEFARESYNEQFF.

V is TRBV27 and J is TRBJ2-7; 9 nucleotides line up with TRBD2. The CDR3 sequence is 15 residues long. The V gene end was trimmed by 3 bases and the J gene end by 3 bases; junction bases not matched to a gene: 6. CDR1 is MNHEY, CDR2 SMNVEV, per germline (reference sequence). This CDR3 reads CASSFGTSGFYEQYF. As DNA, the CDR3 is TGTGCCAGCAGTTTCGGAACTAGCGGGTTCTACGAGCAGTACTTC.

The chain uses TRBV5-4 and TRBJ1-2; TRBD1 might be the D (6 bases). This CDR3 is built from 13 residues. The germline V gene has CDR1 SGHNT and CDR2 YYREEE (reference sequence). The V gene lost 4 bases and the J gene lost 2 bases, with 9 bases spanning the gap. CDR3 bases: TGTGCCAGCAGCCTGGACAGCAACTATGGCTACACCTTC. This translates into CASSLDSNYGYTF.

This chain uses TRBV6-1 with TRBJ2-3; 9 nucleotides match TRBD2. The ends lost 2 bases at V and 5 bases at J; junction bases unmatched: 11. The CDR3 runs 17 residues. Per germline, CDR1 MNHNS and CDR2 SASEGT. CDR3 nucleotides: TGTGCCAGCAGTGAATCTACCGCGGGAGGGGCCAGAGATACGCAGTATTTT. Translated: CASSESTAGGARDTQYF.

The chain employs TRBV11-2 and TRBJ2-5; TRBD2 matches at 14 bases. Near its end, the DNA agrees better with TRBJ2-7, so the J call may be wrong. This CDR3 region has 15 residues. The germline V gene encodes CDR1 SGHAT and CDR2 FQNNGV. The CDR3 reads CASSTGLAGAYEQYF. The CDR3 coding sequence is TGTGCCAGCAGCACGGGACTAGCGGGAGCCTACGAGCAGTACTTC.

The chain recombines TRBV19 with TRBJ1-1, with a possible D match to TRBD1 (5 bases). The CDR3 runs to 16 residues. CDR1 is LNHDA and CDR2 is SQIVND in the germline V gene (reference sequence). V was clipped by 5 bases and J by 1 base, with 17 bases between them. In nucleotides, the CDR3 is TGTGCCAGTAGTCCGGGGCCAGGGCGGGAGAACACTGAAGCTTTCTTT. Encoded protein: CASSPGPGRENTEAFF.